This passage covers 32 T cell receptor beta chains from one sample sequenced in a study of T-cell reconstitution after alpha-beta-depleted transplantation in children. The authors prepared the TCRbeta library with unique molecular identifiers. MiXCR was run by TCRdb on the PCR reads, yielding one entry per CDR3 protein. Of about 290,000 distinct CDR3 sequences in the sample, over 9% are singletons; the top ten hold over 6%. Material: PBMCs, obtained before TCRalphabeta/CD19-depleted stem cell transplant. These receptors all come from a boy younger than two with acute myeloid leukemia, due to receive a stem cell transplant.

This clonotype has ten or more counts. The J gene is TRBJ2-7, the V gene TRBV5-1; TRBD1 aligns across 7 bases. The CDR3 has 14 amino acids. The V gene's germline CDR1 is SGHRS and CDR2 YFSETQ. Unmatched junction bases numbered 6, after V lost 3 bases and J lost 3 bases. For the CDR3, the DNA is TGCGCCAGCAGCTCCACGGGACAGAACTACGAGCAGTACTTC. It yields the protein CASSSTGQNYEQYF.

CDR3 region: CASSAQHSNYGYTF. The CDR3 DNA is TGTGCCAGTAGCGCTCAACATTCTAACTATGGCTACACCTTC. The chain is built from TRBV19 and TRBJ1-2, with D uncertain. This CDR3 has 14 residues. Trimming removed 6 bases at V and 0 bases at J, with 11 bases between. Germline values: CDR1 LNHDA, CDR2 SQIVND (reference sequence).

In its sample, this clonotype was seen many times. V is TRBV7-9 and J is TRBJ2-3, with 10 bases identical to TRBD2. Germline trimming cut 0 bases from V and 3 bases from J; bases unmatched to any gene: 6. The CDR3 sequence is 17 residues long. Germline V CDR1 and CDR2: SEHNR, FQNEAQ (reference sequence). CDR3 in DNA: TGTGCCAGCAGCTTAGCCTCGGGAGCGGGGGGGACAGATACGCAGTATTTT. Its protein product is CASSLASGAGGTDTQYF.

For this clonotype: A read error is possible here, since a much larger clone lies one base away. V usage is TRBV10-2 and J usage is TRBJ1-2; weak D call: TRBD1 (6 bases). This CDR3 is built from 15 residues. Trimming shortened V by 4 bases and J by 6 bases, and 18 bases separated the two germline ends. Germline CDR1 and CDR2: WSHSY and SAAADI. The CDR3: CASSVSTGPRNGYTF. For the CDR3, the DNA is TGCGCCAGCAGTGTGTCGACAGGCCCCCGGAATGGCTACACCTTC.

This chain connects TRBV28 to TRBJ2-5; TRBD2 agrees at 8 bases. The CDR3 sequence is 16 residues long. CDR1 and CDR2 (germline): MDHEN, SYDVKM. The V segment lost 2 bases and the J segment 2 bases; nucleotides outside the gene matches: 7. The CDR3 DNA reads TGTGCCAGCAGTTTACCGGGACTAGGATTTCAAGAGACCCAGTACTTC. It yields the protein CASSLPGLGFQETQYF.

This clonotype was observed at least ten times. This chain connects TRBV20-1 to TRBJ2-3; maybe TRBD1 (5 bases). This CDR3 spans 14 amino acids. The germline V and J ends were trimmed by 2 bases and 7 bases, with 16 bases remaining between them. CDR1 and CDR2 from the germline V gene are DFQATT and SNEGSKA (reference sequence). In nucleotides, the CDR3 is TGCAGTGCTAGACAGGGAAGTAGCACTCATACGCAGTATTTT. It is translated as CSARQGSSTHTQYF.

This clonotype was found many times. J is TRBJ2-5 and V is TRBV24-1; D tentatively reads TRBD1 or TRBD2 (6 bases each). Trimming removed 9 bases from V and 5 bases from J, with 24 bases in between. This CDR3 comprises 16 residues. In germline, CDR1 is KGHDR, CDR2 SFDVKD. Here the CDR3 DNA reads TGTGCCACCCTTCTACAGATTGCGGGACAAACGGAGACCCAGTACTTC. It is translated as CATLLQIAGQTETQYF.

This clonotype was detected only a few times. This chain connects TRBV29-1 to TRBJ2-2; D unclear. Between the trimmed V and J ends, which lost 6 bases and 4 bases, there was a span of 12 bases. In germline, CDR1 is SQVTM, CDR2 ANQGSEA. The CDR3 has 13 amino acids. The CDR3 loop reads CSVWAWGTGELFF. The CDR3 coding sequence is TGCAGCGTGTGGGCGTGGGGCACCGGGGAGCTGTTTTTT.

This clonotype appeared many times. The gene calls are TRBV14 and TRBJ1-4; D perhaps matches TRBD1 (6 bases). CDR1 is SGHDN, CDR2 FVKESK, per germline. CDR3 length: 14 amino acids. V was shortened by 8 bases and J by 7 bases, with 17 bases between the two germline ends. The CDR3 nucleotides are TGTGCCAGCCGCCTGATGGGGGCTAGTGAAAAACTGTTTTTT. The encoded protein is CASRLMGASEKLFF. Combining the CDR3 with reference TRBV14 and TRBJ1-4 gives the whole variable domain EAGVTQFPSHSVIEKGQTVTLRCDPISGHDNLYWYRRVMGKEIKFLLHFVKESKQDESGMPNNRFLAERTGGTYSTLKVQPAELEDSGVYFCASRLMGASEKLFFGSGTQLSVL.

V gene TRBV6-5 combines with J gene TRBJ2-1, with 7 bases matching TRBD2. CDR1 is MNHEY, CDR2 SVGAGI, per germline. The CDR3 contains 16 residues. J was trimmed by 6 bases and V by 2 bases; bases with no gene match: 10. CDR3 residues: CASSYVGGRGANEQFF. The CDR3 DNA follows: TGTGCCAGCAGTTACGTGGGGGGGAGGGGAGCCAATGAGCAGTTCTTC.

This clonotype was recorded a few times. The CDR3 here is CAIRGQGPLYEQYF. CDR3 nucleotides: TGTGCCATCAGGGGTCAGGGCCCTCTCTACGAGCAGTACTTC. The V gene is TRBV10-3, the J gene TRBJ2-7, with D possibly TRBD1 on 5 matching bases. This CDR3 is built from 14 residues. The germline V and J ends were trimmed by 6 bases and 3 bases, with 15 bases remaining between them. CDR1 ENHRY and CDR2 SYGVKD come from the germline V gene.

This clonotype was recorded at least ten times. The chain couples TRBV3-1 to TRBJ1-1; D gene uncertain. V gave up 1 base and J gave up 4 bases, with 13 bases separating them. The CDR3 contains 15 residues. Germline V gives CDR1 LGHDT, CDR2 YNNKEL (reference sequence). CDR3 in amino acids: CASSQGPGLFTEAFF. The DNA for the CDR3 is TGTGCCAGCAGCCAAGGGCCGGGGTTATTCACTGAAGCTTTCTTT.

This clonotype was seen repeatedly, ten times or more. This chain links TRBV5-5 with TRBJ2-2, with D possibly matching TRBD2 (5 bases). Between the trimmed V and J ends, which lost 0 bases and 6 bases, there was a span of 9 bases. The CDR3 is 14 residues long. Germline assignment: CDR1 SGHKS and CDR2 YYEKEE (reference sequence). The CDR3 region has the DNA TGTGCCAGCAGCTTGGGTCCCGGGGCCGGGGAGCTGTTTTTT. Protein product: CASSLGPGAGELFF.

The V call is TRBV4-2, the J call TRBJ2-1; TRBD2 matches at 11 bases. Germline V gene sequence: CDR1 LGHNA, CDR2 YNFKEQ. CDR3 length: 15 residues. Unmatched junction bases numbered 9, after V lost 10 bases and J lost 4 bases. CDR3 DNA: TGTGCCATGGGCCCGGGACTAGCGGAATACAATGAGCAGTTCTTC. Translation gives CAMGPGLAEYNEQFF.

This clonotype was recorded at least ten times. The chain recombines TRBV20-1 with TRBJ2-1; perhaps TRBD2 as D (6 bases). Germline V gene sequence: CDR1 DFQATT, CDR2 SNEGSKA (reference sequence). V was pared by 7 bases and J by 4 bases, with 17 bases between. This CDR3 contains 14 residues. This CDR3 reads CSVGLGREYNEQFF. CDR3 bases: TGCAGTGTTGGGTTAGGACGGGAGTACAATGAGCAGTTCTTC.

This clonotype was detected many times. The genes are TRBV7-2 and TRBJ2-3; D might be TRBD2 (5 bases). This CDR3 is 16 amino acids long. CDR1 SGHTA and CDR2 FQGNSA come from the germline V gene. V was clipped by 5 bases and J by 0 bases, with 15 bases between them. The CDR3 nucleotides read TGTGCCAGCAGCCCCTGGGCGGGCCCAAGCACAGATACGCAGTATTTT. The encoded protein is CASSPWAGPSTDTQYF.

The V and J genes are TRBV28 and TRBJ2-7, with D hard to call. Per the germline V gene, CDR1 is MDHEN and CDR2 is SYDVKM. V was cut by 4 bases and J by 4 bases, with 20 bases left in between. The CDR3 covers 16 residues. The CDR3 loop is CASSSSRTFHDYEQYF. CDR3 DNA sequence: TGTGCCAGCAGTTCATCGAGGACCTTTCACGATTACGAGCAGTACTTC. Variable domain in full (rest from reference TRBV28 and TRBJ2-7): DVKVTQSSRYLVKRTGEKVFLECVQDMDHENMFWYRQDPGLGLRLIYFSYDVKMKEKGDIPEGYSVSREKKERFSLILESASTNQTSMYLCASSSSRTFHDYEQYFGPGTRLTVT.

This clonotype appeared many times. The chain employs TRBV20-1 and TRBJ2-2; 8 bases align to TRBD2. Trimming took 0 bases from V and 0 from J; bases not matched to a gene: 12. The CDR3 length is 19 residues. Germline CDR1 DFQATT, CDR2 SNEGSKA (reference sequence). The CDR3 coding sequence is TGCAGTGCTAGAGATAAAGCCCGGGGCGGGAGGACGAACACCGGGGAGCTGTTTTTT. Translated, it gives CSARDKARGGRTNTGELFF.

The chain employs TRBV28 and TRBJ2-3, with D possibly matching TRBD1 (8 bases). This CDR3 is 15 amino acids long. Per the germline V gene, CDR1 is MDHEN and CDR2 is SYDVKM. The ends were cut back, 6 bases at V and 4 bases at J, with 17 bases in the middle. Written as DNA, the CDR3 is TGTGCCAGCAGCCATGACAGGGGAGGGGCAGATACGCAGTATTTT. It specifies CASSHDRGGADTQYF.

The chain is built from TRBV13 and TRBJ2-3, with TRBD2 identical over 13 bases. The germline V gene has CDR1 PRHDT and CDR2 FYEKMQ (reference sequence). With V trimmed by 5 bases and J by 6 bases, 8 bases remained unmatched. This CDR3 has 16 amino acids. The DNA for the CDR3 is TGTGCCAGCAGCCGAGGACTAGCGGGGGTGCAGGATACGCAGTATTTT. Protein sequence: CASSRGLAGVQDTQYF.

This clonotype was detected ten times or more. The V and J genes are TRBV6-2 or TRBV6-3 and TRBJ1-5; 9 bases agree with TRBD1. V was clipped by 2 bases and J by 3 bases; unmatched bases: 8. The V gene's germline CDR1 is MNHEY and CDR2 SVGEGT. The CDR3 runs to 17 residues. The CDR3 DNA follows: TGTGCCAGCAGTTACCAACCGGGACAGGGCCCCAATCAGCCCCAGCATTTT. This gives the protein CASSYQPGQGPNQPQHF.

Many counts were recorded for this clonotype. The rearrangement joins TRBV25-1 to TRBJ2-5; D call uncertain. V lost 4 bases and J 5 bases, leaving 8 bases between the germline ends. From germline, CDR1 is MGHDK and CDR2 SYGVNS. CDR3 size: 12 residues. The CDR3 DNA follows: TGTGCCAGCAGTGGAGGCAGGGAGACCCAGTACTTC. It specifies CASSGGRETQYF. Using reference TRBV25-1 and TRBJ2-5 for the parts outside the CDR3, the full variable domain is EADIYQTPRYLVIGTGKKITLECSQTMGHDKMYWYQQDPGMELHLIHYSYGVNSTEKGDLSSESTVSRIRTEHFPLTLESARPSHTSQYLCASSGGRETQYFGPGTRLLVL.

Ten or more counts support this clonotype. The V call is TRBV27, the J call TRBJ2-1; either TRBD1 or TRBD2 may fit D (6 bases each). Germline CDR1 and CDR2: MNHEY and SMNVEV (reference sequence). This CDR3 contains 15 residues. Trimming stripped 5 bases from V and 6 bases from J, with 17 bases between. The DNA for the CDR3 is TGTGCCAGCAGTGTTCAAGGGGGGCTCGGCAATGAGCAGTTCTTC. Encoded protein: CASSVQGGLGNEQFF.

CDR3 nucleotides: TGTGCCAGCTCACACCGGGACACCTCCTACGAGCAGTACTTC. Protein sequence: CASSHRDTSYEQYF. This chain links TRBV18 with TRBJ2-7; D perhaps matches TRBD1 (6 bases). Germline CDR1 and CDR2: KGHSH and LQKENI. CDR3 length: 14 residues. Trimming pared 4 bases from V and 0 bases from J, leaving 10 bases between.

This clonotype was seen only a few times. The CDR3, as DNA: TGTGCCAGTAATGGAGGGGGCCATGAGCAGTTCTTC. Translating it yields CASNGGGHEQFF. The chain uses TRBV19 and TRBJ2-1; D possibly corresponds to TRBD1 (7 bases). CDR1 is LNHDA, CDR2 SQIVND, per germline (reference sequence). The CDR3 totals 12 residues. The V end lost 7 bases, the J end lost 8 bases, and 12 bases lay between the germline ends.

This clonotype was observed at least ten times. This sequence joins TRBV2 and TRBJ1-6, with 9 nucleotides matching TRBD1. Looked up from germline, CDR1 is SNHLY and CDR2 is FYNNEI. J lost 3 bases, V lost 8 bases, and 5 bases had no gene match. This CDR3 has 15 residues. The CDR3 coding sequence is TGTGCCAGCGGGGACAGGGCGGGCTATAATTCACCCCTCCACTTT. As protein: CASGDRAGYNSPLHF.

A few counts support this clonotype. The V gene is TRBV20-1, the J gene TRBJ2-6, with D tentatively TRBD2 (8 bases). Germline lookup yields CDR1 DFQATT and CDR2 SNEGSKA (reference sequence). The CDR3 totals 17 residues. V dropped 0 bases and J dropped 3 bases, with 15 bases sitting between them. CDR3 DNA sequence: TGCAGTGCTAGAGATCGGGAGGGGGCGCGTGGGGCCAACGTCCTGACTTTC. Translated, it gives CSARDREGARGANVLTF.

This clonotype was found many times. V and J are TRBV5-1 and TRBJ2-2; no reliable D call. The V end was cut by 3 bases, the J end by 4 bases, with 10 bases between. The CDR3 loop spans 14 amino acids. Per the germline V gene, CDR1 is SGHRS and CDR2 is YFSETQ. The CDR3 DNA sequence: TGCGCCAGCAGCTCCACCGGGTTCACCGGGGAGCTGTTTTTT. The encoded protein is CASSSTGFTGELFF.

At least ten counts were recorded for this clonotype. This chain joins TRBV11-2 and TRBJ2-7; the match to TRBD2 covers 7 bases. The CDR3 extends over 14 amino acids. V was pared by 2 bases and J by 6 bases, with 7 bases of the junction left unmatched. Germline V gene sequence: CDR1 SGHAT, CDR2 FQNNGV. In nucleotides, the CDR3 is TGTGCCAGCAGCTTAAATTCGGGAGGCCCCGAGCAGTACTTC. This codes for CASSLNSGGPEQYF.

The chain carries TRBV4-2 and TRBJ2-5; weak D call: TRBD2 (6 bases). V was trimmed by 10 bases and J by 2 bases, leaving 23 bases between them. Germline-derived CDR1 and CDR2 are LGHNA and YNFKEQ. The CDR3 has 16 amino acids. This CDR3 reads CAMSPGLAGHQETQYF. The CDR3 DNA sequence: TGTGCCATGAGCCCGGGGCTCGCGGGGCATCAAGAGACCCAGTACTTC.

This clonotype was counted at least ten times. CDR3 DNA: TGCAGTGCTTTCCATGGGAGGGAGGGGGGAGAGACCCAGTACTTC. The encoded protein is CSAFHGREGGETQYF. The chain links TRBV20-1 to TRBJ2-5; possible D gene TRBD2, 7 bases. The CDR3 loop spans 15 amino acids. The V and J ends lost 5 bases and 4 bases respectively, with 20 bases between them. Germline CDR1 DFQATT, CDR2 SNEGSKA (reference sequence).

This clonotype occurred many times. CDR3 sequence (DNA): TGTGCCAGCAGCCAAGAGCTGAGATTGGATACGCAGTATTTT. Translated, it gives CASSQELRLDTQYF. V is TRBV14 and J is TRBJ2-3; D ambiguous. The CDR3 loop spans 14 amino acids. V was shortened by 0 bases and J by 6 bases, with 10 bases between the two germline ends. The V gene's germline CDR1 is SGHDN and CDR2 FVKESK. The whole variable domain, remainder taken from reference TRBV14 and TRBJ2-3, is EAGVTQFPSHSVIEKGQTVTLRCDPISGHDNLYWYRRVMGKEIKFLLHFVKESKQDESGMPNNRFLAERTGGTYSTLKVQPAELEDSGVYFCASSQELRLDTQYFGPGTRLTVL.